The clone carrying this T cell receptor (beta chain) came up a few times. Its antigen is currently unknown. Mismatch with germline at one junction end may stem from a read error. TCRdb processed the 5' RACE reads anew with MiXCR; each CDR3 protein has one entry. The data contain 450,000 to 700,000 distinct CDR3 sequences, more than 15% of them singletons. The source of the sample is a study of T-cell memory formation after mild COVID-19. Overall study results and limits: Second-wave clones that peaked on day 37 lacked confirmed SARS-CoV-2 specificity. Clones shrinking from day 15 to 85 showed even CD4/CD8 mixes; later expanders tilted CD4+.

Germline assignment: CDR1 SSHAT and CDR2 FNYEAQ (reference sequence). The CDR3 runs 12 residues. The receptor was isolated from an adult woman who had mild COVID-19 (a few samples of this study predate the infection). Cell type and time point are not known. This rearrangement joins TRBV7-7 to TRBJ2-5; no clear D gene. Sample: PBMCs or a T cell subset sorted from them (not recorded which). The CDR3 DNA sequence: TGTGCTAGCAGCGCGATACAAGAGACCCAGTACTTC. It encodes CASSAIQETQYF. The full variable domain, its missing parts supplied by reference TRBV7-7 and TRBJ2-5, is GAGVSQSPRYKVTKRGQDVTLRCDPISSHATLYWYQQALGQGPEFLTYFNYEAQPDKSGLPSDRFSAERPEGSISTLTIQRTEQRDSAMYRCASSAIQETQYFGPGTRLLVL.